This T cell receptor beta chain originates from a study of human thymus T cells. Libraries were prepared by immunoSEQ multiplex PCR; TCRdb keeps only in-frame clonotypes and omits some of them. The sample includes about 50,000 clones, 85% to 95% seen only once; the top ten take roughly 0.16%. The CDR3 sequence is 17 residues long. This clone was detected a few times. The chain employs TRBV21-1 and TRBJ2-7; TRBD2, the D gene given by the table, was not confirmed from the DNA. TRBV21-1 is a pseudogene segment. The receptor's source is a girl in the first two years of life with a congenital heart defect but otherwise immunologically healthy. The sample was blood. The CDR3 region is CASSCPEATSGLYEQYF. The CDR3 DNA sequence: TGTGCCAGCAGCTGCCCAGAGGCGACTAGCGGGTTGTACGAGCAGTACTTC.